The following is a T cell receptor (beta chain) sequence with its context. This sample was taken from a study of T cells in Graves' hyperthyroidism and ophthalmopathy. Overall study: The initial diagnosis was the point when peripheral blood was collected, ahead of any treatment.

Amplified TCR beta CDR3 regions came from RNA transcripts. HTBI primers drove first-round RT-PCR of the TCR CDR3. TCRdb independently ran MiXCR on the multiplex PCR reads; one entry per CDR3 protein. The sample includes 500,000 or so distinct CDR3 sequences, about 16% of them seen just once. Extraction of PBMCs used roughly 9.3 ml of fresh peripheral blood. The source of this sequence is a woman in her 30s with Graves' ophthalmopathy. Input material: blood.

CDR3: CASSLTGLAGSEQYF. The CDR3 DNA follows: TGTGCCAGCAGCTTGACGGGACTAGCGGGATCCGAGCAGTACTTC. The V call is TRBV7-9, the J call TRBJ2-7, with 13 positions matching TRBD2. Looked up from germline, CDR1 is SEHNR and CDR2 is FQNEAQ (reference sequence). This CDR3 is built from 15 residues. Trimming cost V 3 bases and J 6 bases; bases outside gene matches: 5.